The 21 T cell receptor beta chains in this list originate from one sample, sequenced in a study of blood T cells in healthy people across ages. The authors ran a second PCR of about 7 to 11 cycles using a sample-barcoded 5' primer and a J-beta primer mix. TCRdb re-analysed the 5' RACE reads in MiXCR, keeping a single row per CDR3 protein. Among 1.5 million or so distinct CDR3 sequences listed, roughly 43% were seen once. The specimen was blood. The receptors were sampled from a woman aged 18 to 35 in good health.

This clonotype occurred a few times. The rearrangement joins TRBV10-3 to TRBJ2-1; 9 bases map to TRBD2. Germline V gene data show CDR1 as ENHRY and CDR2 as SYGVKD. J lost 9 bases, V lost 3 bases, and 15 bases had no gene match. The CDR3 extends over 17 amino acids. The CDR3 spells CAISERTLRGGPGEQFF. DNA of the CDR3: TGTGCCATCAGTGAAAGGACTTTGCGGGGGGGCCCGGGTGAGCAGTTCTTC.

There are a few counts of this clonotype. V gene TRBV6-5 combines with J gene TRBJ2-7, with D tentatively TRBD1 or TRBD2 (5 bases each). Germline V gene data show CDR1 as MNHEY and CDR2 as SVGAGI. V lost 5 bases to trimming and J lost 7 bases, with 24 bases between them. The CDR3 is 16 amino acids. The DNA of the CDR3 is TGTGCCAGCAGTCCCACCGCAGGGAGTGCCTACAATGAGCAGTACTTC. It specifies CASSPTAGSAYNEQYF.

The DNA for the CDR3 is TGTGCCAGCAGCCTCCTAGAAGACGCGGTCGGTTACAAGACCCAGTACTTC. This encodes CASSLLEDAVGYKTQYF. This sequence joins TRBV7-9 and TRBJ2-5; D gene uncertain. This CDR3 is built from 17 residues. The V end lost 5 bases, the J end lost 6 bases, and 25 bases lay between the germline ends. CDR1 and CDR2 (germline): SEHNR, FQNEAQ (reference sequence).

This clonotype occurred once. The J gene is TRBJ2-4, the V gene TRBV30; 13 bases align to TRBD2. Germline V gene data show CDR1 as GTSNPN and CDR2 as SVGIG (reference sequence). This CDR3 is built from 16 residues. Trimming removed 3 bases from V and 7 bases from J; junction bases left unmatched: 9. CDR3 loop: CAWSGKGLAGWNIQYF. The DNA for the CDR3 is TGTGCCTGGAGCGGCAAGGGACTAGCGGGGTGGAACATTCAGTACTTC.

This clonotype was detected a few times. The chain couples TRBV5-1 to TRBJ2-7, with D unclear. Trimming cost V 0 bases and J 3 bases, with 7 bases left between them. Per germline, CDR1 SGHRS and CDR2 YFSETQ. CDR3 length: 13 residues. CDR3 sequence (DNA): TGCGCCAGCAGCTTGGACAGCGACTACGAGCAGTACTTC. It codes for CASSLDSDYEQYF.

The chain links TRBV20-1 to TRBJ1-2; D not resolved. The V gene lost 0 bases and the J gene lost 2 bases, with 7 bases spanning the gap. Looked up from germline, CDR1 is DFQATT and CDR2 is SNEGSKA (reference sequence). The CDR3 is made up of 13 amino acids. The CDR3 is CSAREHRNYGYTF. The CDR3 nucleotides are TGCAGTGCTAGAGAACATAGAAACTATGGCTACACCTTC.

This clonotype was detected a few times. V is TRBV12-3 or TRBV12-4 and J is TRBJ2-5, with D perhaps TRBD1 or TRBD2 (7 bases each). Trimming stripped 4 bases from V and 11 bases from J, with 26 bases between. The CDR3 contains 16 residues. The CDR3 loop reads CASSSEQGRGNNEQYF. CDR3 in DNA: TGTGCCAGCAGTTCCGAACAGGGGAGGGGAAACAATGAGCAGTACTTC.

This clonotype was seen more than once but under ten times. V usage is TRBV29-1 and J usage is TRBJ1-2, with D tentatively TRBD1 (6 bases). The CDR3 extends over 13 amino acids. Germline loops: CDR1 SQVTM, CDR2 ANQGSEA. Trimming shortened V by 7 bases and J by 0 bases, and 12 bases separated the two germline ends. The CDR3 DNA sequence: TGCAGCGCAGGACAGCCCGCTAACTATGGCTACACCTTC. Its translation: CSAGQPANYGYTF.

V usage is TRBV11-2 and J usage is TRBJ2-3; D assignment may be TRBD1 or TRBD2 (6 bases each). CDR1 and CDR2 from the germline V gene are SGHAT and FQNNGV. Trimming removed 8 bases from V and 5 bases from J, with 26 bases in between. The CDR3 runs to 17 residues. In DNA form, the CDR3 reads TGTGCCAGCCTCGACTCACTTGGGGGGCCAACAAAAGATACGCAGTATTTT. This encodes CASLDSLGGPTKDTQYF. Combining the CDR3 with reference TRBV11-2 and TRBJ2-3 gives the whole variable domain EAGVAQSPRYKIIEKRQSVAFWCNPISGHATLYWYQQILGQGPKLLIQFQNNGVVDDSQLPKDRFSAERLKGVDSTLKIQPAKLEDSAVYLCASLDSLGGPTKDTQYFGPGTRLTVL.

The V and J genes are TRBV27 and TRBJ1-2; D is undetermined. V lost 2 bases and J 6 bases, leaving 16 bases between the germline ends. The CDR3 spans 15 residues. Germline V gene sequence: CDR1 MNHEY, CDR2 SMNVEV (reference sequence). Here the CDR3 reads CASSLGVGAADGYTF. In DNA form, the CDR3 reads TGTGCCAGCAGTTTAGGGGTTGGCGCAGCCGATGGCTACACCTTC.

A few counts support this clonotype. The chain uses TRBV7-2 and TRBJ1-5; D not certain. This CDR3 is 15 amino acids long. V shed 6 bases and J shed 6 bases, with 18 bases lying between them. Germline-derived CDR1 and CDR2 are SGHTA and FQGNSA. The DNA for the CDR3 is TGTGCCAGCAGGGTAGCCGCTGGGGATGGTCAGCCCCAGCATTTT. Translating gives CASRVAAGDGQPQHF.

This clonotype is a singleton in its sample. This sequence joins TRBV21-1 and TRBJ1-6; TRBD1 is the table's D call, not checked against the DNA. TRBV21-1 is a recognized pseudogene. The CDR3 totals 20 residues. As DNA, the CDR3 is TGTGCCAGCAGCTCCCACGGACAGGGAATCCGGTTTTTGGATAATTCACCCCTCCACTTT. Its translation is CASSSHGQGIRFLDNSPLHF.

The chain joins TRBV12-5 to TRBJ2-7; 7 nucleotides align to TRBD1. With 2 bases clipped from V and 7 bases from J, the junction kept 5 bases outside the gene matches. Per germline, CDR1 LGHNT and CDR2 FRNRAP. The CDR3 length is 13 residues. CDR3 sequence reads: CASGLQGGNEQYF. The CDR3 coding sequence is TGTGCTAGTGGTTTGCAAGGGGGCAATGAGCAGTACTTC.

This chain uses TRBV7-9 with TRBJ2-1; TRBD2 matches 12 bases. The CDR3 runs 16 residues. Germline V lookup: CDR1 SEHNR, CDR2 FQNEAQ (reference sequence). The trim removed 4 bases at V and 7 bases at J, leaving 8 bases unmatched. The CDR3 region is CASSSSLAGGTNEQFF. The CDR3 region has the DNA TGTGCCAGCAGCTCATCACTAGCGGGGGGAACTAATGAGCAGTTCTTC.

This sequence joins TRBV7-3 and TRBJ2-2; 7 nucleotides line up with TRBD1. Germline V gene sequence: CDR1 SGHTA, CDR2 FQGTGA. V lost 1 base and J lost 1; bases outside the gene matches: 9. CDR3 length equals 18 residues. CDR3 sequence reads: CASSLSWDSFLNTGELFF. In DNA, the CDR3 is TGTGCCAGCAGCTTAAGTTGGGACAGCTTTTTGAACACCGGGGAGCTGTTTTTT.

The chain joins TRBV29-1 to TRBJ2-2; 8 bases line up with TRBD1. Germline CDR1 reads SQVTM; CDR2 reads ANQGSEA. The CDR3 is 13 amino acids. V dropped 6 bases and J dropped 4; count of bases not matched to a gene: 4. The DNA for the CDR3 is TGCAGCGTGGACAGGGTTGGCACCGGGGAGCTGTTTTTT. Translating it yields CSVDRVGTGELFF.

This rearrangement joins TRBV14 to TRBJ2-2; D is unclear. CDR3 length: 16 amino acids. The V gene lost 3 bases and the J gene lost 6 bases, with 17 bases spanning the gap. Germline values: CDR1 SGHDN, CDR2 FVKESK. CDR3 bases: TGTGCCAGCAGCCAGCCACCGGGTCCCTTCGCCGGGGAGCTGTTTTTT. Residues: CASSQPPGPFAGELFF.

The CDR3 nucleotides read TGTGCCAGCAGTTCTCCGACAGGGGATTTCTCACCCCTCCACTTT. It encodes CASSSPTGDFSPLHF. The chain has TRBV12-3 or TRBV12-4 and TRBJ1-6; 8 bases agree with TRBD1. The CDR3 spans 15 residues. The V gene end was trimmed by 4 bases and the J gene end by 10 bases; junction bases not matched to a gene: 9.

This rearrangement joins TRBV11-1 to TRBJ2-3, with TRBD1 matching 7 bases. This CDR3 is built from 13 residues. J gave up 7 bases and V 5 bases, and 6 bases lay outside the gene matches. The V gene's germline CDR1 is SGHAT and CDR2 FQDESV (reference sequence). In DNA form, the CDR3 reads TGTGCCAGCAGCCCGGACAGGTCCAATACGCAGTATTTT. Protein: CASSPDRSNTQYF.

CDR3 nucleotides: TGTGCCAGCAGCCCGGTGGGGGATAACTATGGCTACACCTTC. It specifies CASSPVGDNYGYTF. V is TRBV5-8 and J is TRBJ1-2, with D possibly being TRBD1 (5 bases). V was clipped by 4 bases and J by 1 base, with 11 bases between them. In germline, CDR1 is SGHTS, CDR2 YDEGEE. The length of the CDR3 is 14 residues.

The chain has TRBV20-1 and TRBJ2-3; 11 bases align to TRBD2. V gave up 6 bases and J gave up 1 base; unmatched junction bases: 6. This CDR3 is 15 amino acids long. The germline V gene encodes CDR1 DFQATT and CDR2 SNEGSKA (reference sequence). This chain's CDR3 is CSAARLAGRTDTQYF. The CDR3 coding sequence is TGCAGTGCAGCCCGACTAGCGGGGCGCACAGATACGCAGTATTTT.